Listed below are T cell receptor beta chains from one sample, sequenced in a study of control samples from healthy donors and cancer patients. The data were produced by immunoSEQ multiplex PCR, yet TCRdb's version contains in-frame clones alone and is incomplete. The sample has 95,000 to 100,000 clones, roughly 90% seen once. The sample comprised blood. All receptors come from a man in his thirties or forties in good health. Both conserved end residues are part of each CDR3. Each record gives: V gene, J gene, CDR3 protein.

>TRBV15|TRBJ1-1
CATSRARSTEAFF
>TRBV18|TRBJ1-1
CASSPFGTGNTEAFF
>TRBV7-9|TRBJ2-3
CASTSGVGTDTQYF
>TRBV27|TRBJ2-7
CASARDRRSYEQYF
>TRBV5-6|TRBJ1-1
CASSFDRSSTEAFF
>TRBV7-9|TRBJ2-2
CASSYTGPRTGELFF
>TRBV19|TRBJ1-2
CASSSILRSGYGYTF
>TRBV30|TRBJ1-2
CAWSADTGTGNYGYTF
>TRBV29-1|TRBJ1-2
CSVRDRLGYTF
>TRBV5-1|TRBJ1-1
CASSLWGQGYGNTEAFF
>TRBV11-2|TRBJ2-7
CASSLERGLAVGQAF
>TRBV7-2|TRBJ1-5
CASSLGHLYSNQPQHF
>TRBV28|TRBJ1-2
CASSLGSANYGYTF
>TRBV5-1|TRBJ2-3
CASRGLAGGTDTQYF
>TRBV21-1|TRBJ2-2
CASSKEVAGGEIVVTGELFF
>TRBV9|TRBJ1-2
CASSVGKVAGGYTF
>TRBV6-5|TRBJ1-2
CARDFPRDYGYTF
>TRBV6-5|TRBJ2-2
CASTEDRGHTGELFF
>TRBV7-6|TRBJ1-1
CASSLDGPARGGAMNTEAFF
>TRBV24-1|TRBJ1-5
CATSPNRGINQPQHF